The clone carrying this T cell receptor beta chain has a handful of counts. The CDR3 is made up of 17 amino acids. Amplification used 60 Vbeta primers and 13 Jbeta primers. The repertoire was sequenced with immunoSEQ multiplex PCR; TCRdb's copy has only in-frame clones and lacks some. In the table there are approximately 120,000 clones, approximately 80% of which are singletons. The entry originates in a study of cytomegalovirus exposure and HLA in healthy donors. The sequence derives from a man in his fifties in good health and CMV-seronegative. The specimen was PBMCs. V gene TRBV1 combines with J gene TRBJ1-6; whether TRBD1, the table's D call, matches the DNA was not checked. TRBV1 corresponds to a pseudogene. The CDR3 DNA sequence: TGCACCAGCAGCCATGACAGGGGGCGCTTCCATAATTCACCCCTCCACTTT. Protein product: CTSSHDRGRFHNSPLHF.